This record covers a single T cell receptor (beta chain). This entry is derived from a study of control samples from healthy donors and cancer patients. TCRdb's table, derived via immunoSEQ multiplex PCR, lists solely in-frame clones and lacks some. Among over 100,000 clones listed, about 91% were seen once. The sequenced sample consisted of blood. The clonotype comes from a woman in her late teens or twenties in good health.

The CDR3 here is CASMAGGNTIYF. The CDR3 nucleotides read TGTGCCAGTATGGCGGGAGGAAACACCATATATTTT. V gene TRBV19 combines with J gene TRBJ1-3; D uncertain. The CDR3 sequence is 12 residues long. Germline V gives CDR1 LNHDA, CDR2 SQIVND (reference sequence). Between the trimmed V and J ends, which lost 7 bases and 4 bases, there was a span of 8 bases.